The TCR beta chain under discussion was sequenced for a study of T cells in Graves' hyperthyroidism and ophthalmopathy. Germline lookup yields CDR1 SNHLY and CDR2 FYNNEI. V lost 9 bases to trimming and J lost 4 bases, with 15 bases between them. The CDR3 runs to 13 residues. Amplification of TCR beta CDR3 regions was performed using RNA transcripts as template. HTBI primers drove first-round RT-PCR of the TCR CDR3. TCRdb re-called the multiplex PCR reads with MiXCR, one entry per CDR3 protein. This table holds about half a million distinct CDR3 sequences, roughly a quarter found once. This clonotype has a count of ten or more.

This sequence was found in a woman between 25 and 40 years old with Graves' ophthalmopathy. The V call is TRBV2, the J call TRBJ1-2; D is uncertain. Sequences were obtained from blood. The CDR3 loop is CASTETGVYGYTF. The CDR3 nucleotides are TGTGCCAGTACCGAGACGGGCGTCTATGGCTACACCTTC.